The 26 T cell receptor beta chains given below trace back to one sample, sequenced in a study of blood T cell dynamics during melanoma immunotherapy. Clones were read by immunoSEQ multiplex PCR, and TCRdb kept only the in-frame ones, dropping some. Among approximately 13,000 clones, just over 85% were seen once, and the ten largest hold 5% to 5.5%. Time point here: week 3, after first cycle of checkpoint inhibitor. Source: blood, taken from a patient treated with checkpoint blockade. Every receptor here comes from a human donor with melanoma.

This sequence joins TRBV14 and TRBJ2-7; 8 nucleotides line up with TRBD2. Germline values: CDR1 SGHDN, CDR2 FVKESK. Trimming at V came to 0 bases and at J to 3 bases, leaving 4 bases not matched to a gene. The CDR3 is 15 residues long. CDR3 amino acids: CASSQERGLVYEQYF. DNA of the CDR3: TGTGCCAGCAGCCAAGAAAGGGGACTAGTCTACGAGCAGTACTTC.

The V and J genes are TRBV19 and TRBJ1-1; the match to TRBD1 covers 9 bases. V lost 9 bases, J lost 5 bases, and 4 bases stayed unmatched. The CDR3 extends over 12 amino acids. Germline V gene lookup returns CDR1 LNHDA and CDR2 SQIVND (reference sequence). DNA for the CDR3: TGTGCCAGCTCACAGGGGGCGACTGAAGCTTTCTTT. It translates to CASSQGATEAFF.

V and J are TRBV5-8 and TRBJ2-5; 14 bases agree with TRBD2. CDR3 length: 18 residues. Trimming cost V 0 bases and J 5 bases; bases outside gene matches: 9. CDR1 and CDR2 (germline): SGHTS, YDEGEE. CDR3 region: CASSLALGTSGRLETQYF. The CDR3, as DNA: TGTGCCAGCAGCTTGGCCCTCGGGACTAGCGGGAGATTGGAGACCCAGTACTTC. Based on the CDR3 plus reference TRBV5-8 and TRBJ2-5, the full variable domain is EAGVTQSPTHLIKTRGQQATLRCSPISGHTSVYWYQQALGLGLQFLLWYDEGEERNRGNFPPRFSGRQFPNYSSELNVNALELEDSALYLCASSLALGTSGRLETQYFGPGTRLLVL.

The rearrangement joins TRBV30 to TRBJ1-2; D not certain. The length of the CDR3 is 15 residues. V was clipped by 5 bases and J by 2 bases, with 18 bases between them. In germline, CDR1 is GTSNPN, CDR2 SVGIG (reference sequence). DNA for the CDR3: TGTGCCTGGGGGCGACTGGCGGGCGCGAACTATGGCTACACCTTC. Translation: CAWGRLAGANYGYTF.

This chain connects TRBV5-6 to TRBJ2-1; 8 bases fit TRBD1. The CDR3 has 16 amino acids. CDR1 is SGHDT and CDR2 is YYEEEE in the germline V gene. The J segment lost 0 bases and the V segment lost 4 bases, leaving 6 bases of the junction unmatched. The CDR3 DNA reads as TGTGCCAGCAGCCTTAACAGGGGGAGCTCCTACAATGAGCAGTTCTTC. It codes for CASSLNRGSSYNEQFF.

The rearrangement uses TRBV28 and TRBJ2-7, with TRBD1 identical over 9 bases. The J segment lost 0 bases and the V segment lost 4 bases, leaving 10 bases of the junction unmatched. CDR1 and CDR2 from the germline V gene are MDHEN and SYDVKM. The CDR3 consists of 17 residues. The CDR3 reads CASSSPRGDRVSYEQYF. In nucleotides, the CDR3 is TGTGCCAGCAGTTCGCCTCGTGGGGACAGGGTCTCCTACGAGCAGTACTTC.

This clone was picked up one time. The chain joins TRBV20-1 to TRBJ1-4; no clear D. This CDR3 is 11 amino acids long. Germline lookup yields CDR1 DFQATT and CDR2 SNEGSKA (reference sequence). V gave up 3 bases and J gave up 5 bases, with 4 bases separating them. As DNA, the CDR3 is TGCAGTGCTAGCCAGAATGAAAAACTGTTTTTT. Protein product: CSASQNEKLFF.

The chain couples TRBV7-3 to TRBJ2-3; weak D call: TRBD2 (6 bases). Germline CDR1 SGHTA, CDR2 FQGTGA. The CDR3 loop spans 15 amino acids. V lost 4 bases to trimming and J lost 3 bases, with 14 bases between them. The CDR3 protein is CASSYRDSSTDTQYF. CDR3 DNA: TGTGCCAGCAGCTACCGGGACTCATCGACAGATACGCAGTATTTT.

This clone turned up a few times. This sequence joins TRBV7-9 and TRBJ1-2; 10 nucleotides agree with TRBD1. From germline, CDR1 is SEHNR and CDR2 FQNEAQ (reference sequence). With 5 bases clipped from V and 2 bases from J, the junction kept 2 bases outside the gene matches. The CDR3 is made up of 14 amino acids. CDR3 region: CASSPGQGNYGYTF. CDR3 nucleotides: TGTGCCAGCAGCCCGGGACAGGGGAACTATGGCTACACCTTC.

In this sample, this clone turned up a few times. Within the sample, other DNA sequences also encode this same CDR3. The chain's CDR3 is CASSPRLGTGRTDTQYF. For the CDR3, the DNA is TGTGCCAGCAGCCCCCGCCTCGGGACAGGGAGAACAGATACGCAGTATTTT. The chain has TRBV11-1 and TRBJ2-3, with 9 bases matching TRBD1. CDR3 length: 17 amino acids. Losses at the gene ends were 5 bases for V and 3 bases for J; bases not matched to a gene: 12. The V gene's germline CDR1 is SGHAT and CDR2 FQDESV (reference sequence).

The chain combines TRBV7-9 with TRBJ2-1; 8 bases agree with TRBD2. The length of the CDR3 is 16 residues. The ends lost 4 bases at V and 6 bases at J; junction bases unmatched: 11. The germline CDR1 and CDR2 sequences are SEHNR and FQNEAQ (reference sequence). As DNA, the CDR3 is TGTGCCAGCAGCTCCTTAAGCGGGAGTTCGACCAATGAGCAGTTCTTC. Translated, it gives CASSSLSGSSTNEQFF.

This clone was counted once. At one end, the junction sequence differs from germline, possibly due to a read error. The V and J genes are TRBV5-8 and TRBJ2-1; TRBD2 matches at 13 bases. This CDR3 has 15 amino acids. Germline CDR1 reads SGHTS; CDR2 reads YDEGEE. The CDR3 loop reads CASSQGTSGIYEQFF. DNA of the CDR3: TGCGCCAGCAGCCAAGGGACTAGCGGGATTTATGAGCAGTTCTTC. Together with reference TRBV5-8 and TRBJ2-1, the CDR3 gives the full variable domain: EAGVTQSPTHLIKTRGQQATLRCSPISGHTSVYWYQQALGLGLQFLLWYDEGEERNRGNFPPRFSGRQFPNYSSELNVNALELEDSALYLCASSQGTSGIYEQFFGPGTRLTVL.

The chain couples TRBV5-1 to TRBJ2-7, with a possible D match to TRBD2 (5 bases). The CDR3 extends over 17 amino acids. Trimming stripped 0 bases from V and 2 bases from J, with 18 bases between. Germline CDR1 SGHRS, CDR2 YFSETQ. The CDR3 nucleotides are TGCGCCAGCAGCTTGGATTCGGGTGGGAGTGGGACCTACGAGCAGTACTTC. It encodes CASSLDSGGSGTYEQYF. The full variable domain, in which reference TRBV5-1 and TRBJ2-7 provide the parts outside the CDR3, is KAGVTQTPRYLIKTRGQQVTLSCSPISGHRSVSWYQQTPGQGLQFLFEYFSETQRNKGNFPGRFSGRQFSNSRSEMNVSTLELGDSALYLCASSLDSGGSGTYEQYFGPGTRLTVT.

The chain has TRBV11-2 and TRBJ2-1, with a possible D match to TRBD1 (6 bases). Per the germline V gene, CDR1 is SGHAT and CDR2 is FQNNGV. The CDR3 loop spans 12 amino acids. V was cut by 8 bases and J by 4 bases, with 9 bases left in between. The CDR3, as DNA: TGTGCCAGCTCGAGGGGGTACAATGAGCAGTTCTTC. It codes for CASSRGYNEQFF.

The V and J genes are TRBV5-4 and TRBJ2-7, with no clear D. Trimming took off 0 bases at V and 2 bases at J, with 9 bases between the two ends. The CDR3 length is 14 residues. The germline gives CDR1 SGHNT, CDR2 YYREEE (reference sequence). CDR3 DNA: TGTGCCAGCAGCTTGGACGACGGGCCCTACGAGCAGTACTTC. Amino acids: CASSLDDGPYEQYF.

The chain uses TRBV5-1 and TRBJ2-5, with D hard to call. Matching the DNA end better, TRBJ2-7 makes the J call doubtful. Germline-derived CDR1 and CDR2 are SGHRS and YFSETQ. This CDR3 has 11 residues. In nucleotides, the CDR3 is TGCGCCAGCAGCTTGGCGGACGAGCAGTACTTC. Translating gives CASSLADEQYF.

This chain connects TRBV9 to TRBJ2-1; 9 bases are a match to TRBD1. V dropped 3 bases and J dropped 0; count of bases not matched to a gene: 1. The germline gives CDR1 SGDLS, CDR2 YYNGEE. The CDR3 is 15 residues long. The CDR3: CASSETGGSYNEQFF. Here the CDR3 DNA reads TGTGCCAGCAGCGAGACAGGGGGCTCCTACAATGAGCAGTTCTTC.

V and J are TRBV28 and TRBJ2-1, with a weak D call TRBD1 (5 bases). Trimming removed 2 bases from V and 6 bases from J, with 17 bases in between. This CDR3 comprises 16 residues. Germline V gene sequence: CDR1 MDHEN, CDR2 SYDVKM. CDR3 coding DNA: TGTGCCAGCAGTTTAAGATTCCAGGGTAACTTCAATGAGCAGTTCTTC. Protein product: CASSLRFQGNFNEQFF. The full variable domain, with the rest looked up from reference TRBV28 and TRBJ2-1, is DVKVTQSSRYLVKRTGEKVFLECVQDMDHENMFWYRQDPGLGLRLIYFSYDVKMKEKGDIPEGYSVSREKKERFSLILESASTNQTSMYLCASSLRFQGNFNEQFFGPGTRLTVL.

The chain uses TRBV28 and TRBJ1-4; D is possibly TRBD1 (6 bases). V was clipped by 1 base and J by 0 bases, with 9 bases between them. The CDR3 contains 16 residues. Per the germline V gene, CDR1 is MDHEN and CDR2 is SYDVKM. This CDR3 is CASSLSRQATNEKLFF. CDR3 DNA sequence: TGTGCCAGCAGTTTATCTAGACAGGCAACTAATGAAAAACTGTTTTTT. The variable domain in full, with the rest retrieved from reference TRBV28 and TRBJ1-4, is DVKVTQSSRYLVKRTGEKVFLECVQDMDHENMFWYRQDPGLGLRLIYFSYDVKMKEKGDIPEGYSVSREKKERFSLILESASTNQTSMYLCASSLSRQATNEKLFFGSGTQLSVL.

In this sample, this clone turned up a few times. The chain uses TRBV11-3 and TRBJ2-7; 7 nucleotides agree with TRBD1. This CDR3 region has 13 residues. V lost 5 bases to trimming and J lost 6 bases; unmatched junction nucleotides: 7. The germline CDR1 and CDR2 sequences are SGHNT and YENEEA. CDR3 in DNA: TGTGCCAGCAGCCCGAGGGGGCCCGGCGAGCAGTACTTC. Its protein is CASSPRGPGEQYF.

The chain is built from TRBV28 and TRBJ1-5; D gene uncertain. This CDR3 region has 14 residues. V lost 3 bases, J lost 3 bases, and 9 bases lay in between. Germline V gene sequence: CDR1 MDHEN, CDR2 SYDVKM. The CDR3 sequence: CASSLPHNNQPQHF. In DNA, the CDR3 is TGTGCCAGCAGTTTGCCACACAACAATCAGCCCCAGCATTTT.

The genes are TRBV28 and TRBJ2-1; 11 bases match TRBD2. The J segment lost 3 bases and the V segment lost 9 bases, leaving 22 bases of the junction unmatched. This CDR3 comprises 20 residues. Germline V gene lookup returns CDR1 MDHEN and CDR2 SYDVKM. The CDR3 sequence: CASRSRGLAASRIFYNEQFF. CDR3 DNA: TGTGCCAGTCGGAGCAGGGGACTAGCGGCCAGTAGAATTTTCTACAATGAGCAGTTCTTC.

The chain employs TRBV9 and TRBJ2-2; D is undetermined. The V gene lost 0 bases and the J gene lost 4 bases, with 7 bases spanning the gap. CDR1 is SGDLS and CDR2 is YYNGEE in the germline V gene. The CDR3 contains 14 residues. CDR3: CASSVAAATGELFF. Written as DNA, the CDR3 is TGTGCCAGCAGCGTAGCGGCTGCCACCGGGGAGCTGTTTTTT.

The V and J genes are TRBV28 and TRBJ2-4; no firm D call. The CDR3 loop spans 13 amino acids. V was cut by 3 bases and J by 0 bases, with 3 bases left in between. Germline V gene sequence: CDR1 MDHEN, CDR2 SYDVKM. Here the CDR3 DNA reads TGTGCCAGCAGTTTTGTAGCCAAAAACATTCAGTACTTC. Protein product: CASSFVAKNIQYF.

The chain couples TRBV14 to TRBJ1-2, with 10 bases aligning to TRBD1. V gave up 4 bases and J gave up 5 bases; unmatched junction bases: 1. The CDR3 contains 13 residues. Germline-derived CDR1 and CDR2 are SGHDN and FVKESK. CDR3 bases: TGTGCCAGCAGCCGGGACAGGGGATATGGCTACACCTTC. Translated: CASSRDRGYGYTF.

The V and J genes are TRBV29-1 and TRBJ2-7; 8 bases match TRBD1. V lost 7 bases to trimming and J lost 6 bases; unmatched junction nucleotides: 14. The germline V gene has CDR1 SQVTM and CDR2 ANQGSEA. The CDR3 covers 14 residues. The CDR3 bases are TGCAGCGCTATTGACAGGGGCCTGCAGGGCGAGCAGTACTTC. Residues: CSAIDRGLQGEQYF.